The clone carrying this TCR beta chain was recorded a few times. These data are taken from a study of blood T cells in healthy people across ages. The second PCR ran about 6 to 11 cycles with a sample-barcoded 5' primer and J-beta primers. TCRdb called the 5' RACE reads again in MiXCR, with one record for every CDR3 protein. The sample lists about 1,000,000 distinct CDR3 sequences, around 43% occurring once. Germline V gene sequence: CDR1 MNHNS, CDR2 SASEGT. Losses at the gene ends were 4 bases for V and 4 bases for J; bases not matched to a gene: 9. The CDR3 loop spans 15 amino acids. The chain carries TRBV6-1 and TRBJ2-5; TRBD1 matches at 7 bases. This TCR was sampled from a woman aged 55-70 years in good health. The specimen sequenced was blood. CDR3 sequence reads: CASSVPGGRGETQYF. CDR3 coding DNA: TGTGCCAGCAGTGTACCAGGGGGTCGGGGAGAGACCCAGTACTTC.